Here is one T cell receptor (beta chain) with its context. Each donor was nominally healthy when sampled (though unrecorded immune exposures were likely). J gave up 8 bases and V 6 bases, and 7 bases lay outside the gene matches. CDR1 and CDR2 (germline): LNHDA, SQIVND (reference sequence). CDR3 length equals 16 residues. This record comes from a study of cytomegalovirus exposure and HLA in healthy donors. It was with 60 Vbeta and 13 Jbeta primers that the PCR ran. TCRdb's table, derived via immunoSEQ multiplex PCR, lists solely in-frame clones and lacks some. Here the sample spans under 200,000 clones, over 75% being singletons.

The genes are TRBV19 and TRBJ2-1; 16 positions agree with TRBD2. Sequenced: PBMCs. The source is a woman in her fifties or sixties in good health and CMV-seronegative. CDR3 amino acids: CASSLTGLAGGDEQFF. The CDR3, as DNA: TGTGCCAGTAGCCTGACGGGACTAGCGGGGGGGGATGAGCAGTTCTTC.